The 19 T cell receptor beta chains reported below all come from one sample, sequenced in a study of blood T cell repertoires in COVID-19. Sequenced by immunoSEQ multiplex PCR; TCRdb stores in-frame clones only, minus some. The data show 180,000 or so clones, with roughly 86% seen just once and 1.5% to 2% held by the top ten. Sequenced material: peripheral blood. The receptors were sampled from a man between 18 and 29 years old with active or convalescent COVID-19.

J is TRBJ1-1 and V is TRBV5-6, with 7 bases aligning to TRBD1. This CDR3 region has 14 residues. The V gene end was trimmed by 2 bases and the J gene end by 2 bases; junction bases not matched to a gene: 3. Looked up from germline, CDR1 is SGHDT and CDR2 is YYEEEE. CDR3 coding DNA: TGTGCCAGCAGCTTAGGGGGCTACAACACTGAAGCTTTCTTT. Protein sequence: CASSLGGYNTEAFF. The full variable domain, with the rest looked up from reference TRBV5-6 and TRBJ1-1, is DAGVTQSPTHLIKTRGQQVTLRCSPKSGHDTVSWYQQALGQGPQFIFQYYEEEERQRGNFPDRFSGHQFPNYSSELNVNALLLGDSALYLCASSLGGYNTEAFFGQGTRLTVV.

The chain links TRBV6-5 to TRBJ1-4; a possible D gene is TRBD1 (5 bases). Looked up from germline, CDR1 is MNHEY and CDR2 is SVGAGI. Deletions cut 4 bases from V and 5 bases from J, with 11 bases between. This CDR3 spans 14 amino acids. CDR3 bases: TGTGCCAGCAGTTCAACCGGGGGGAATGAAAAACTGTTTTTT. Its translation is CASSSTGGNEKLFF.

This clone has only a few counts. This rearrangement joins TRBV18 to TRBJ1-6; TRBD1 matches 7 bases. Per germline, CDR1 KGHSH and CDR2 LQKENI. The CDR3 has 15 residues. Trimming took 6 bases from V and 9 from J; bases not matched to a gene: 11. For the CDR3, the DNA is TGTGCCAGCTCCGAAGGACAGGTCTTAGGTTCACCCCTCCACTTT. As protein: CASSEGQVLGSPLHF.

The rearrangement uses TRBV15 and TRBJ2-1; weak D call: TRBD2 (6 bases). V was pared by 5 bases and J by 4 bases, with 12 bases between. Germline CDR1 reads LNHNV; CDR2 reads YYDKDF (reference sequence). The CDR3 runs 14 residues. Here the CDR3 DNA reads TGTGCCACCAGCCCCGTGGACTATTACAATGAGCAGTTCTTC. Translating gives CATSPVDYYNEQFF.

The chain is built from TRBV6-5 and TRBJ2-1; TRBD1 agrees at 9 bases. The CDR3 extends over 16 amino acids. Looked up from germline, CDR1 is MNHEY and CDR2 is SVGAGI. The V and J ends lost 4 bases and 7 bases, in that order; junction bases with no gene match: 11. The DNA for the CDR3 is TGTGCCAGCAGTTCCTCGCCGGGACAGGGTTCAAATGAGCAGTTCTTC. This gives the protein CASSSSPGQGSNEQFF.

The V and J genes are TRBV6-5 and TRBJ2-1, with D possibly matching TRBD2 (6 bases). Germline V gene lookup returns CDR1 MNHEY and CDR2 SVGAGI. This CDR3 is built from 14 residues. V lost 6 bases and J lost 3, with 12 bases in between. The CDR3 DNA reads TGTGCCAGCAGCGCGGGACTCGACTACAATGAGCAGTTCTTC. It encodes CASSAGLDYNEQFF.

The V and J genes are TRBV19 and TRBJ1-3; D is undetermined. Trimming shortened V by 7 bases and J by 0 bases, and 10 bases separated the two germline ends. CDR3 length equals 14 residues. In germline, CDR1 is LNHDA, CDR2 SQIVND (reference sequence). The CDR3, as DNA: TGTGCCAGTACCGAGACGGGCTCTGGAAACACCATATATTTT. Amino acids: CASTETGSGNTIYF.

The rearrangement links TRBV5-6 to TRBJ1-2, with a tentative D call TRBD1 (6 bases). Germline loops: CDR1 SGHDT, CDR2 YYEEEE. V was shortened by 1 base and J by 8 bases, with 15 bases between the two germline ends. CDR3 length: 14 amino acids. CDR3 coding DNA: TGTGCCAGCAGCTTGAGCAGGGGAATTCAGGGCTACACCTTC. Its translation is CASSLSRGIQGYTF.

The genes are TRBV27 and TRBJ1-1; 7 bases are a match to TRBD1. CDR1 is MNHEY, CDR2 SMNVEV, per germline (reference sequence). The J segment lost 1 base and the V segment lost 3 bases, leaving 2 bases of the junction unmatched. The CDR3 covers 14 residues. This chain's CDR3 is CASSFRDRNTEAFF. The CDR3 nucleotides read TGTGCCAGCAGTTTCCGGGACAGGAACACTGAAGCTTTCTTT.

This clone was found once. J is TRBJ1-2 and V is TRBV14; D might be TRBD1 (5 bases). This CDR3 is 14 amino acids long. Trimming left V 4 bases short and J 4 bases short, with 13 bases between. CDR1 and CDR2 from the germline V gene are SGHDN and FVKESK. The DNA for the CDR3 is TGTGCCAGCAGCCCTACCTCAGGGCCCTATGGCTACACCTTC. Amino acids: CASSPTSGPYGYTF.

The chain recombines TRBV19 with TRBJ1-1; D remains ambiguous. The CDR3 is 12 amino acids. Germline lookup yields CDR1 LNHDA and CDR2 SQIVND (reference sequence). V was clipped by 3 bases and J by 5 bases, with 7 bases between them. The CDR3 loop is CASSMGMTEAFF. In DNA form, the CDR3 reads TGTGCCAGTAGTATGGGCATGACTGAAGCTTTCTTT.

This clone was observed once. The chain combines TRBV7-8 with TRBJ2-5; maybe TRBD2 (6 bases). The CDR3 spans 15 residues. V was shortened by 5 bases and J by 5 bases, with 18 bases between the two germline ends. Germline CDR1 reads SGHVS; CDR2 reads FQNEAQ. The CDR3 protein is CASSAPGTPDETQYF. CDR3 bases: TGTGCCAGCAGCGCGCCCGGGACTCCCGATGAGACCCAGTACTTC. Based on the CDR3 plus reference TRBV7-8 and TRBJ2-5, the full variable domain is GAGVSQSPRYKVAKRGQDVALRCDPISGHVSLFWYQQALGQGPEFLTYFQNEAQLDKSGLPSDRFFAERPEGSVSTLKIQRTQQEDSAVYLCASSAPGTPDETQYFGPGTRLLVL.

V gene TRBV18 combines with J gene TRBJ1-2, with D unresolved. This CDR3 comprises 13 residues. Trimming cost V 2 bases and J 3 bases, with 7 bases left between them. CDR1 KGHSH and CDR2 LQKENI come from the germline V gene. The CDR3, as DNA: TGTGCCAGCTCACCAGAAGTAGACTATGGCTACACCTTC. This sequence encodes CASSPEVDYGYTF.

V and J are TRBV6-2 or TRBV6-3 and TRBJ1-1; 7 bases line up with TRBD1. The CDR3 has 17 amino acids. Trimming removed 5 bases from V and 1 base from J; junction bases left unmatched: 13. Germline values: CDR1 MNHEY, CDR2 SVGEGT. CDR3 coding DNA: TGTGCCAGCAGTGATGCGGCGTTGGACAGGACGAACACTGAAGCTTTCTTT. As protein: CASSDAALDRTNTEAFF.

This chain connects TRBV9 to TRBJ1-1; 11 nucleotides line up with TRBD1. CDR1 is SGDLS and CDR2 is YYNGEE in the germline V gene. V trimming: 4 bases; J trimming: 6 bases; junction bases outside the gene matches: 5. This CDR3 has 14 residues. Written as DNA, the CDR3 is TGTGCCAGCAGCCACGGACAGGGGGCCTCTGAAGCTTTCTTT. The encoded protein is CASSHGQGASEAFF.

The V call is TRBV7-8, the J call TRBJ1-2, with 9 bases identical to TRBD1. The V gene end was trimmed by 0 bases and the J gene end by 5 bases; junction bases not matched to a gene: 4. Germline V CDR1 and CDR2: SGHVS, FQNEAQ. The CDR3 runs to 15 residues. The CDR3 bases are TGTGCCAGCAGCTTAGCCCGGGACAGGGCGTATGGCTACACCTTC. It encodes CASSLARDRAYGYTF. The full variable domain, its missing parts supplied by reference TRBV7-8 and TRBJ1-2, is GAGVSQSPRYKVAKRGQDVALRCDPISGHVSLFWYQQALGQGPEFLTYFQNEAQLDKSGLPSDRFFAERPEGSVSTLKIQRTQQEDSAVYLCASSLARDRAYGYTFGSGTRLTVV.

This chain uses TRBV7-6 with TRBJ2-3; possibly TRBD1 for D (6 bases). CDR1 and CDR2 (germline): SGHVS, FNYEAQ. V dropped 4 bases and J dropped 0 bases, with 11 bases sitting between them. The CDR3 contains 15 residues. In nucleotides, the CDR3 is TGTGCCAGCAGCTACGGGACACGTAGCACAGATACGCAGTATTTT. Encoded protein: CASSYGTRSTDTQYF.

The V call is TRBV6-6, the J call TRBJ2-5; 9 bases are shared with TRBD2. V dropped 8 bases and J dropped 4; count of bases not matched to a gene: 8. CDR1 is MNHNY, CDR2 SVGAGI, per germline (reference sequence). This CDR3 comprises 14 residues. The chain's CDR3 is CASCRGGAIETQYF. Written as DNA, the CDR3 is TGTGCCAGCTGTCGCGGGGGGGCCATAGAGACCCAGTACTTC.

The chain uses TRBV13 and TRBJ2-1, with 8 bases aligning to TRBD1. V lost 0 bases, J lost 8 bases, and 12 bases stayed unmatched. The germline CDR1 and CDR2 sequences are PRHDT and FYEKMQ (reference sequence). The CDR3 totals 17 residues. CDR3 DNA sequence: TGTGCCAGCAGCTTAGGAACGCCGCGACAGGGGTTCGATGAGCAGTTCTTC. This sequence encodes CASSLGTPRQGFDEQFF.